This T cell receptor (beta chain) was found in a study of human T cells and chemical hapten exposure. From the RACE reads, TCRdb called clonotypes with MiXCR, one entry per CDR3 protein. The sample lists more than 70,000 distinct CDR3 sequences, 11% seen once, with roughly 1.5% in the top ten. This CDR3 is 13 amino acids long. CDR1 KGHSH and CDR2 LQKENI come from the germline V gene. V gave up 3 bases and J gave up 4 bases, with 8 bases separating them. Specified time point: patch test 2, 6 weeks after DPC sensitization. Treatment defined: therapeutic diphenylcyclopropenone sensitization with weekly scalp DPC. Whole blood, unfractionated, served as the material for total RNA extraction. Broader study findings: Controls formed significantly fewer large CDR3 similarity clusters than expanded TCRs did. Positive correlation was observed between PT1 expanded TCR counts and patch test score. Sensitization with DPC brought no change to TCRs above 1 in 1000 in frequency.

This clonotype showed up many times. Its antigen is as yet unknown. This TCR was sampled from a man younger than 30 with alopecia areata. Some clones in this sample may be carry-over from other donors' samples. The sequenced sample was whole blood, obtained in connection with sensitization to the hapten diphenylcyclopropenone (DPC). The rearrangement uses TRBV18 and TRBJ2-3; D unclear. The CDR3 loop reads CASSPRAADTQYF. As DNA, the CDR3 is TGTGCCAGCTCACCCCGGGCAGCAGATACGCAGTATTTT.